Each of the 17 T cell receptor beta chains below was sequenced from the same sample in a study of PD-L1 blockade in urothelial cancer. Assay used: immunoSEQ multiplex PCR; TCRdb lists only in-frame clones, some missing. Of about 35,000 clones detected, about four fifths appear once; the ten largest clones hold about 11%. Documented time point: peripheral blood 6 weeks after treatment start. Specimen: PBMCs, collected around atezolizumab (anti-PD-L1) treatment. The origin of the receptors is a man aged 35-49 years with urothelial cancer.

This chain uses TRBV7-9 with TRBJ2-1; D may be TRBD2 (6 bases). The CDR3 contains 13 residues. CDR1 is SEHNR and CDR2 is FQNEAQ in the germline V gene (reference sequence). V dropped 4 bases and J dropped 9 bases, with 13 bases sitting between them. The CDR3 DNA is TGTGCCAGCAGCTCGCTTCCGGAGGGTGAGCAGTTCTTC. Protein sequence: CASSSLPEGEQFF.

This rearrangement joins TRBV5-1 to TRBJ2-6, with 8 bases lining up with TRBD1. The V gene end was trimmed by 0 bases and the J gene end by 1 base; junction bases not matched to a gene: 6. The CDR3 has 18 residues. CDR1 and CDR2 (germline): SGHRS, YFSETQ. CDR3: CASSLGQGAESGANVLTF. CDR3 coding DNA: TGCGCCAGCAGCTTGGGGCAGGGGGCGGAATCTGGGGCCAACGTCCTGACTTTC.

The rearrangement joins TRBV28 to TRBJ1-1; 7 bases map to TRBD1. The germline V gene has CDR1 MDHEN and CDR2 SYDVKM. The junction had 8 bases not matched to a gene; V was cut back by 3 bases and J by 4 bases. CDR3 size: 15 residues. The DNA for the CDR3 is TGTGCCAGCAGTTTCGCCCGACAGGGTAGCACTGAAGCTTTCTTT. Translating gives CASSFARQGSTEAFF.

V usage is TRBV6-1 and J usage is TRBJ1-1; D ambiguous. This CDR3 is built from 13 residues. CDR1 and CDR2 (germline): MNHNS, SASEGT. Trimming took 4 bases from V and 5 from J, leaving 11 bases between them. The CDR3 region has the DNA TGTGCCAGCAGTGTGGACTGGAGGACTGAAGCTTTCTTT. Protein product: CASSVDWRTEAFF.

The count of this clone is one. CDR3 amino acids: CSVEVTGSTGELFF. The CDR3 coding sequence is TGCAGCGTTGAGGTTACAGGGAGCACCGGGGAGCTGTTTTTT. The chain joins TRBV29-1 to TRBJ2-2; perhaps TRBD1 as D (6 bases). The ends were cut back, 3 bases at V and 4 bases at J, with 12 bases in the middle. CDR3 length: 14 amino acids. Per germline, CDR1 SQVTM and CDR2 ANQGSEA.

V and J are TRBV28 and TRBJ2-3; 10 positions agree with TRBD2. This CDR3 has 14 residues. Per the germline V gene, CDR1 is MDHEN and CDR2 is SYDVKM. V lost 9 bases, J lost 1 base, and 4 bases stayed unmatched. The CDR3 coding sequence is TGTGCCAGTCTAGCGGGGGCGGGCACAGATACGCAGTATTTT. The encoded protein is CASLAGAGTDTQYF. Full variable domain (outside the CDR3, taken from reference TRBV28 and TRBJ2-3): DVKVTQSSRYLVKRTGEKVFLECVQDMDHENMFWYRQDPGLGLRLIYFSYDVKMKEKGDIPEGYSVSREKKERFSLILESASTNQTSMYLCASLAGAGTDTQYFGPGTRLTVL.

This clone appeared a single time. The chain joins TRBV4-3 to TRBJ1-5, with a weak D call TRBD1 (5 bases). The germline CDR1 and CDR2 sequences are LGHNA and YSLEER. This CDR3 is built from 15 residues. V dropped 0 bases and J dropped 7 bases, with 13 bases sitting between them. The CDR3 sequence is CASSQDRDSRQPQHF. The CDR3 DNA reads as TGCGCCAGCAGCCAAGACAGGGATTCACGACAGCCCCAGCATTTT.

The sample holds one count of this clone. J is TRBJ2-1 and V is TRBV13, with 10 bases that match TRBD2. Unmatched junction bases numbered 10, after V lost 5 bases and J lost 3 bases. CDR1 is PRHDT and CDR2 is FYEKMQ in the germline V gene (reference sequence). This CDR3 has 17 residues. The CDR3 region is CASSRLAGAPVYNEQFF. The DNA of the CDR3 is TGTGCCAGCAGCAGGCTAGCGGGAGCCCCGGTCTACAATGAGCAGTTCTTC.

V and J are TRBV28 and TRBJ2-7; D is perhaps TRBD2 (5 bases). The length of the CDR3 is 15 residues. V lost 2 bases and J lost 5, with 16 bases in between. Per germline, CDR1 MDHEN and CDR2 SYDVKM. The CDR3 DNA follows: TGTGCCAGCAGTTTACGGAGTGGGAGTTCGGACGAGCAGTACTTC. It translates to CASSLRSGSSDEQYF. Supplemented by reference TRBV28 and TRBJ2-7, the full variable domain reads DVKVTQSSRYLVKRTGEKVFLECVQDMDHENMFWYRQDPGLGLRLIYFSYDVKMKEKGDIPEGYSVSREKKERFSLILESASTNQTSMYLCASSLRSGSSDEQYFGPGTRLTVT.

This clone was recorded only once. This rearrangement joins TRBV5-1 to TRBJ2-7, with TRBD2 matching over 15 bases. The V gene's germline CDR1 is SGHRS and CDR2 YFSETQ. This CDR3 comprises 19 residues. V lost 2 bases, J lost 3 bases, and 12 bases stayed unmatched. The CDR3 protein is CASSFGTSGGPDAGYEQYF. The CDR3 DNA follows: TGCGCCAGCAGCTTCGGGACTAGCGGGGGGCCCGACGCCGGCTACGAGCAGTACTTC.

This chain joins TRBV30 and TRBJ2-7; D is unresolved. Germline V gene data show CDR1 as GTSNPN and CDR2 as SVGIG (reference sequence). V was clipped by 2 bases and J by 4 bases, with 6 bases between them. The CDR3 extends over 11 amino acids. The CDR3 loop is CAWSKAYEQYF. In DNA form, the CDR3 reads TGTGCCTGGAGTAAAGCGTACGAGCAGTACTTC.

CDR3 DNA sequence: TGTGCCAGCAGCTTGGCCCGCAGGGTGACGCAGTATTTT. It translates to CASSLARRVTQYF. The genes are TRBV5-6 and TRBJ2-3; D possibly corresponds to TRBD1 (5 bases). The V and J ends lost 0 bases and 9 bases respectively, with 11 bases between them. CDR3 length equals 13 residues. Germline CDR1 and CDR2: SGHDT and YYEEEE.

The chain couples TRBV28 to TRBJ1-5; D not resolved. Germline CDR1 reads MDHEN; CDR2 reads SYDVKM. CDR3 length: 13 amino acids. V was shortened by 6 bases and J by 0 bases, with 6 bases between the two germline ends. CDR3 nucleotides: TGTGCCAGCAGGCTCTATAGCAATCAGCCCCAGCATTTT. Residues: CASRLYSNQPQHF.

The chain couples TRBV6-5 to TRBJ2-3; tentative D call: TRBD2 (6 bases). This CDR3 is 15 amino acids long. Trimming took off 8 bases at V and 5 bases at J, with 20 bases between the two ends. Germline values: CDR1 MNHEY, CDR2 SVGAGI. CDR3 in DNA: TGTGCCAGCCGAAACGGCGGGAAGAATGGAGATACGCAGTATTTT. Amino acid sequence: CASRNGGKNGDTQYF.

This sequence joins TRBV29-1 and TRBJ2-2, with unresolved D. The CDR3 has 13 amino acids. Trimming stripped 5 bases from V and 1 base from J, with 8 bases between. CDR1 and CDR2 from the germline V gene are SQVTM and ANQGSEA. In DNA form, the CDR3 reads TGCAGCGTTCGGCGACAGAACACCGGGGAGCTGTTTTTT. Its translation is CSVRRQNTGELFF.

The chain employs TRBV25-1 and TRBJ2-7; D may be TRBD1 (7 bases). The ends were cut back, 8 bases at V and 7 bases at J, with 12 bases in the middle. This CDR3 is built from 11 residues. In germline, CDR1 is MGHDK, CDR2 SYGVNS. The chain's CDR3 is CASLRDSEQYF. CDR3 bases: TGTGCCAGCCTGCGGGACAGTGAGCAGTACTTC.

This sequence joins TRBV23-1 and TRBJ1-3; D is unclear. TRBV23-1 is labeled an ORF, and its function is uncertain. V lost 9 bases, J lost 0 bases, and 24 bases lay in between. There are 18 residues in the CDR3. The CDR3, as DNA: TGCGCCAGAGGTTTTGGAGGAGTTTTGGGTATCTCTGGAAACACCATATATTTT. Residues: CARGFGGVLGISGNTIYF.